A selection of T cell receptor beta chains follows, all from one sample in a study of blood T cell repertoires in COVID-19. Sequencing used immunoSEQ multiplex PCR; TCRdb keeps in-frame clones, though not all of them. Of 400,000 to 550,000 clones in the sample, roughly 90% were seen once. Sequenced: peripheral blood. These receptor sequences come from a woman aged 25 to 39 with acute or convalescent COVID-19. Both conserved end residues are part of each CDR3. D genes are given only for firm matches. For some rows the clone size is stated as once, few or many, or as a class when expanded; others skip it.

CASSLAGGPYNEQFF,TGTGCCAGCAGTTTAGCGGGGGGGCCCTACAATGAGCAGTTCTTC,TRBJ2-1,.,15,TRBD2,TRBV27
CATRALREDTQYF,TGTGCCACCCGGGCTTTACGGGAAGATACGCAGTATTTT,TRBJ2-3,.,13,.,TRBV24-1
CASTLSGTGLTGANVLTF,TGTGCCAGCACCCTGTCCGGGACAGGGTTAACCGGGGCCAACGTCCTGACTTTC,TRBJ2-6,.,18,TRBD1,TRBV27
CASSWTGSYEQFF,TGTGCCAGCAGTTGGACAGGGAGCTATGAGCAGTTCTTC,TRBJ2-1,once,13,TRBD1,TRBV27
CASSESGGGLPDTQYF,TGTGCCAGCAGTGAATCTGGGGGGGGGCTACCAGATACGCAGTATTTT,TRBJ2-3,.,16,.,TRBV25-1
CASSTSSYNSPLHF,TGTGCCAGCAGTACCAGCTCCTATAATTCACCCCTCCACTTT,TRBJ1-6,once,14,.,TRBV7-3
CASSDNEQGGYGYTF,TGTGCCAGCAGTGACAATGAACAGGGGGGCTATGGCTACACCTTC,TRBJ1-2,.,15,TRBD1,TRBV6-1
CASSLSLLQLSYNEQFF,TGTGCCAGCAGCTTGTCCCTTCTACAGCTTTCCTACAATGAGCAGTTCTTC,TRBJ2-1,.,17,.,TRBV5-4
CASSQGTGSSYEQYF,TGTGCCAGCAGCCAAGGAACAGGGAGCTCCTACGAGCAGTACTTC,TRBJ2-7,.,15,.,TRBV4-2
CASSKYGRGDTQYF,TGTGCCAGCAGCAAATACGGGAGGGGGGATACGCAGTATTTT,TRBJ2-3,once,14,TRBD2,TRBV7-9
CASSPSGRFDYGYTF,TGTGCCAGTAGTCCATCAGGCAGATTTGACTATGGCTACACCTTC,TRBJ1-2,.,15,.,TRBV19
CASSLGTGIGNTIYF,TGCGCCAGCAGCTTGGGGACAGGGATTGGAAACACCATATATTTT,TRBJ1-3,.,15,TRBD1,TRBV5-1
CASSYSEYQGAYQPQHF,TGTGCCAGCAGTTACTCGGAATATCAGGGGGCTTATCAGCCCCAGCATTTT,TRBJ1-5,.,17,TRBD1,TRBV6-2/TRBV6-3
CASSRGSTGELFF,TGTGCCAGCAGTAGGGGAAGCACCGGGGAGCTGTTTTTT,TRBJ2-2,.,13,.,TRBV7-3
CAWSHSGGGSQPQHF,TGTGCCTGGAGTCACTCAGGGGGCGGAAGTCAGCCCCAGCATTTT,TRBJ1-5,.,15,TRBD1,TRBV30
CASSTTGPLTGELFF,TGTGCCAGCAGCACGACAGGGCCCCTTACCGGGGAGCTGTTTTTT,TRBJ2-2,.,15,TRBD1,TRBV7-9
CASSLVAGGGRGETQYF,TGTGCCAGCAGCTTAGTAGCGGGGGGGGGCCGGGGAGAGACCCAGTACTTC,TRBJ2-5,.,17,TRBD2,TRBV7-8
CASSFRQIRIPITHGKCEQYF,TGCGCCAGCAGCTTTAGACAGATCAGGATACCTATAACCCACGGTAAGTGCGAGCAGTACTTC,TRBJ2-7,.,21,.,TRBV5-1
CASSRSTDTQYF,TGTGCCAGCAGTCGGTCCACAGATACGCAGTATTTT,TRBJ2-3,.,12,.,TRBV11-1
CASSTQYSTNEKLFF,TGTGCCAGCAGTACCCAATACTCAACTAATGAAAAACTGTTTTTT,TRBJ1-4,.,15,.,TRBV28
CASSDTVHYEQYF,TGTGCCAGCAGTGACACAGTTCACTACGAGCAGTACTTC,TRBJ2-7,.,13,.,TRBV6-1
CASSLGGRGLNYGYTF,TGTGCCAGCAGCTTAGGGGGTCGTGGACTTAACTATGGCTACACCTTC,TRBJ1-2,.,16,.,TRBV13
CASSPQTSGGRYNEQFF,TGCGCCAGCAGCCCTCAGACTAGCGGGGGCCGATACAATGAGCAGTTCTTC,TRBJ2-1,once,17,TRBD2,TRBV4-1
CASSQLDRAGGYTF,TGTGCCAGCAGCCAACTGGACAGGGCTGGTGGCTACACCTTC,TRBJ1-2,.,14,TRBD1,TRBV3-1/TRBV3-2
CASSWGGTDTQYF,TGCGCCAGCAGTTGGGGGGGCACAGATACGCAGTATTTT,TRBJ2-3,.,13,.,TRBV5-1
CASSESGRRTDTQYF,TGTGCCAGCAGTGAATCGGGGAGGCGCACAGATACGCAGTATTTT,TRBJ2-3,.,15,.,TRBV2
CASSSSVTDTQYF,TGTGCCAGCAGCTCTAGCGTCACAGATACGCAGTATTTT,TRBJ2-3,.,13,.,TRBV7-3
CASSPNRYNEQFF,TGTGCCAGCAGCCCAAACAGATACAATGAGCAGTTCTTC,TRBJ2-1,.,13,.,TRBV11-2
CASSFGQLSSYEQYF,TGTGCCAGCAGCTTTGGGCAGTTGAGCTCCTACGAGCAGTACTTC,TRBJ2-7,.,15,.,TRBV11-1
CASSGGGSTDTQYF,TGCGCCAGCAGCGGCGGGGGCAGCACAGATACGCAGTATTTT,TRBJ2-3,.,14,.,TRBV4-1
CASSSQGRTDTQYF,TGCGCCAGCAGCAGCCAGGGTAGGACAGATACGCAGTATTTT,TRBJ2-3,.,14,.,TRBV5-1
CASSQDWLAGGRMETQYF,TGTGCCAGCAGCCAAGACTGGCTAGCGGGGGGCCGTATGGAGACCCAGTACTTC,TRBJ2-5,.,18,TRBD2,TRBV4-2
CASSQPMNTEAFF,TGCGCCAGCAGCCAACCTATGAACACTGAAGCTTTCTTT,TRBJ1-1,many,13,.,TRBV4-1
CASSLNAGYQETQYF,TGTGCCAGCAGCTTAAATGCGGGGTACCAAGAGACCCAGTACTTC,TRBJ2-5,.,15,.,TRBV7-3
CASTLRGLANYGYTF,TGTGCCAGCACTCTTAGGGGGTTAGCCAACTATGGCTACACCTTC,TRBJ1-2,.,15,.,TRBV28
CASSELRTAPSSYEQYF,TGTGCCAGCAGTGAATTGCGGACAGCCCCGAGCTCCTACGAGCAGTACTTC,TRBJ2-7,.,17,.,TRBV6-1
CATNRLSGGHYEQYF,TGTGCCACCAACCGTCTTAGCGGGGGGCACTACGAGCAGTACTTC,TRBJ2-7,.,15,TRBD2,TRBV24-1
CASSIDQGRSEQFF,TGTGCCAGTAGTATAGATCAGGGTCGTAGTGAGCAGTTCTTC,TRBJ2-1,.,14,.,TRBV19
CASQGGFPKNIQYF,TGTGCCAGCCAAGGCGGGTTTCCCAAAAACATTCAGTACTTC,TRBJ2-4,.,14,.,TRBV28
CASSFLAAVDTQYF,TGTGCCAGCAGTTTCCTAGCCGCCGTGGATACGCAGTATTTT,TRBJ2-3,.,14,.,TRBV28
CASSLASGNTIYF,TGTGCCAGCAGCTTAGCGTCCGGAAACACCATATATTTT,TRBJ1-3,.,13,.,TRBV11-2
CAVFGTHYEQYF,TGTGCTGTCTTTGGGACACACTACGAGCAGTACTTC,TRBJ2-7,.,12,.,TRBV27
CASSILANTEAFF,TGTGCCAGTAGTATTTTGGCTAACACTGAAGCTTTCTTT,TRBJ1-1,.,13,.,TRBV19
CASSASGTGSGEQYF,TGTGCCAGCAGCGCTTCCGGGACAGGGTCTGGGGAGCAGTACTTC,TRBJ2-7,.,15,TRBD1,TRBV3-1/TRBV3-2
CASSQYHGRTSGGGDTQYF,TGTGCCAGCAGTCAATACCACGGAAGGACTAGCGGGGGGGGAGATACGCAGTATTTT,TRBJ2-3,.,19,TRBD2,TRBV28
CASSGKRTGTNYGYTF,TGTGCCAGCAGCGGAAAGAGGACAGGGACGAACTATGGCTACACCTTC,TRBJ1-2,.,16,TRBD1,TRBV5-8
CASSPGTGNRLEQYF,TGTGCCAGCAGTCCGGGGACAGGGAATAGGCTCGAGCAGTACTTC,TRBJ2-7,once,15,TRBD1,TRBV28
CASSETAYGYTF,TGTGCCAGCAGTGAGACAGCCTATGGCTACACCTTC,TRBJ1-2,.,12,.,TRBV28
CASSFGQGSGYTF,TGTGCCAGCAGTTTTGGACAGGGGAGTGGCTACACCTTC,TRBJ1-2,.,13,TRBD1,TRBV12-3/TRBV12-4
CASSDYWGQAKNEQFF,TGTGCCAGCAGTGACTATTGGGGACAGGCTAAGAATGAGCAGTTCTTC,TRBJ2-1,.,16,TRBD1,TRBV6-4
CASSTRGSGNTIYF,TGTGCCAGCAGCACCAGGGGATCCGGAAACACCATATATTTT,TRBJ1-3,.,14,.,TRBV5-4
CAITGGAEQYF,TGTGCTATAACGGGGGGGGCCGAGCAGTACTTC,TRBJ2-7,.,11,TRBD2,TRBV28
CASGRRYEQYF,TGTGCCAGCGGGCGACGCTACGAGCAGTACTTC,TRBJ2-7,.,11,.,TRBV6-6
CASGLAGPNQPQHF,TGTGCTAGTGGTTTAGCAGGTCCCAATCAGCCCCAGCATTTT,TRBJ1-5,.,14,.,TRBV12-5
CASSLVGQGVRETQYF,TGTGCCAGCAGCTTGGTAGGGCAGGGGGTACGGGAGACCCAGTACTTC,TRBJ2-5,.,16,TRBD1,TRBV5-4
CASSLGTGVYEQYF,TGTGCCAGCAGCTTAGGGACAGGGGTATACGAGCAGTACTTC,TRBJ2-7,.,14,TRBD1,TRBV5-5
CASSLRYSQYEQYF,TGTGCCAGCAGTTTACGGTACAGCCAGTACGAGCAGTACTTC,TRBJ2-7,.,14,.,TRBV27
CASSLSQGEQETQYF,TGTGCCAGCAGCTTATCACAGGGTGAACAGGAGACCCAGTACTTC,TRBJ2-5,few,15,.,TRBV7-9
CASSLAYRVPGELFF,TGTGCCAGCAGCTTGGCCTACAGGGTACCCGGGGAGCTGTTTTTT,TRBJ2-2,.,15,.,TRBV5-6
CASSLAEQAGFETQYF,TGTGCCAGCAGCTTAGCGGAGCAGGCGGGTTTTGAGACCCAGTACTTC,TRBJ2-5,.,16,.,TRBV7-6